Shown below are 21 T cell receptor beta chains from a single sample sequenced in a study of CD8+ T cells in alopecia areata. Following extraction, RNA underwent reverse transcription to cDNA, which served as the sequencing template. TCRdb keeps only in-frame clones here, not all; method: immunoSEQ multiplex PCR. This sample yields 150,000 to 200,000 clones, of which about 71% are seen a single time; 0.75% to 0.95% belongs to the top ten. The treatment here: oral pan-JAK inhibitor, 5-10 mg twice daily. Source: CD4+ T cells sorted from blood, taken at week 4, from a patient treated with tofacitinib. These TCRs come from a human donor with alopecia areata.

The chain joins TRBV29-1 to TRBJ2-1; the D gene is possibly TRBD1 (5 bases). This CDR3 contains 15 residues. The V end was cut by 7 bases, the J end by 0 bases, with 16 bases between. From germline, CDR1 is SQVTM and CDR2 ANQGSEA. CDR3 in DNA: TGCAGCGGGATTGGGGCCAGGAGCTCCTACAATGAGCAGTTCTTC. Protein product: CSGIGARSSYNEQFF.

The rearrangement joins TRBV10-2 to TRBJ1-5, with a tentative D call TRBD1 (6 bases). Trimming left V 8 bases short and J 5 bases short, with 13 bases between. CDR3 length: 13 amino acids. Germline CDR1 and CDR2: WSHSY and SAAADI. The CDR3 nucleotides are TGCGCCAGCGTGGGGGGCGGAGATCAGCCCCAGCATTTT. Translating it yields CASVGGGDQPQHF.

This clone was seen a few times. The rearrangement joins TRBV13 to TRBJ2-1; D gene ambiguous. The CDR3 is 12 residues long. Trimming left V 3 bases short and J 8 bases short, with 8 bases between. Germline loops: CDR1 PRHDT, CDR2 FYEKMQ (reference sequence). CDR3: CASSLPFDEQFF. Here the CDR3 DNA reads TGTGCCAGCAGCTTGCCCTTCGATGAGCAGTTCTTC.

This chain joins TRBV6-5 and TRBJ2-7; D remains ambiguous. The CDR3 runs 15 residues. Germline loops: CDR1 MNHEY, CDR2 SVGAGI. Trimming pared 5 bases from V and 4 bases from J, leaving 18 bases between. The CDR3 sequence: CASSTRVGKPYEQYF. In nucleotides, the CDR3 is TGTGCCAGCAGTACCCGTGTGGGAAAACCTTACGAGCAGTACTTC.

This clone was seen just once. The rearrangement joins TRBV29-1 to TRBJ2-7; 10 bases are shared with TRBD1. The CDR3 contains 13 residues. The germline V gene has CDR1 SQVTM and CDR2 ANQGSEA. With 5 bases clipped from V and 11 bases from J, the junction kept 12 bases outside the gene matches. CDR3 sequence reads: CSVRPGQGIVEYF. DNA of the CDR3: TGCAGCGTTAGGCCGGGACAGGGGATTGTCGAGTACTTC.

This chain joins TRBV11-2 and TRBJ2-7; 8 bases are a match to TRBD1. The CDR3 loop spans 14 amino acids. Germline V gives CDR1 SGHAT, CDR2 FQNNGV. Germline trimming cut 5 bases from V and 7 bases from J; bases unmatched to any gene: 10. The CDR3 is CASSQGQGHGEQYF. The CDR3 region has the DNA TGTGCCAGCAGCCAAGGACAGGGCCACGGGGAGCAGTACTTC.

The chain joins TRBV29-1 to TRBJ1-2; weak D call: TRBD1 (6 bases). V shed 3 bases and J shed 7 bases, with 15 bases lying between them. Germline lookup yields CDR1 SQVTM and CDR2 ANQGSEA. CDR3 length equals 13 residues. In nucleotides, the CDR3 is TGCAGCGTTGAGGATCGGGGGCGCGGTGGCTACACCTTC. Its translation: CSVEDRGRGGYTF. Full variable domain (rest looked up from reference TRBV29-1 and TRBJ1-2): SAVISQKPSRDICQRGTSLTIQCQVDSQVTMMFWYRQQPGQSLTLIATANQGSEATYESGFVIDKFPISRPNLTFSTLTVSNMSPEDSSIYLCSVEDRGRGGYTFGSGTRLTVV.

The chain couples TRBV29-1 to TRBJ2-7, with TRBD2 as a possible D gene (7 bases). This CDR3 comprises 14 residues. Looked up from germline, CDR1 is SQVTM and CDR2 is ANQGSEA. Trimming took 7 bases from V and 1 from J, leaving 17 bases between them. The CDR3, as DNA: TGCAGCGCCTTGCGAGGGGGGGTATCCTACGAGCAGTACTTC. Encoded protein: CSALRGGVSYEQYF.

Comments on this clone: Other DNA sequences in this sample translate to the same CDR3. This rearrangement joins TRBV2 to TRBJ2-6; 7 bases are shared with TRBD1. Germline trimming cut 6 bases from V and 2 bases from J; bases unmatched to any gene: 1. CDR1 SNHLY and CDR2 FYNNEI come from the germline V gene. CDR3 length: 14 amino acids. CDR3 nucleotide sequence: TGTGCCAGCAGGGACAGGACTGGGGCCAACGTCCTGACTTTC. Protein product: CASRDRTGANVLTF.

CDR3 loop: CASRGFGVNQPQHF. DNA of the CDR3: TGTGCCAGCCGGGGGTTCGGAGTCAATCAGCCCCAGCATTTT. The V and J genes are TRBV2 and TRBJ1-5; a weak D match, TRBD1 (5 bases). CDR3 length equals 14 residues. Trimming took 8 bases from V and 3 from J, leaving 14 bases between them. Germline lookup yields CDR1 SNHLY and CDR2 FYNNEI.

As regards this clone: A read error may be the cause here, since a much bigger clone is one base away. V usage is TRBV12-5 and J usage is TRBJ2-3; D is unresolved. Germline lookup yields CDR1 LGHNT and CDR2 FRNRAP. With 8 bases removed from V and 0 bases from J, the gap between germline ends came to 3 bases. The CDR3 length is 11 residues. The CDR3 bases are TGTGCTAGTAGTAGCACAGATACGCAGTATTTT. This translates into CASSSTDTQYF.

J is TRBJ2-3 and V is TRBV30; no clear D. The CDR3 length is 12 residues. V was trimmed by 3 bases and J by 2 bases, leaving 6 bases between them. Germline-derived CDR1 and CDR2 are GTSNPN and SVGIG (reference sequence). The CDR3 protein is CAWRPLTDTQYF. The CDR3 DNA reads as TGTGCCTGGAGGCCCCTCACAGATACGCAGTATTTT.

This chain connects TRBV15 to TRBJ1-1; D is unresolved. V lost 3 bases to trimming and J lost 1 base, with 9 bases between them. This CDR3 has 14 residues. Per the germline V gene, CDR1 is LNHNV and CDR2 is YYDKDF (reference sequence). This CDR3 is CATSSRLENTEAFF. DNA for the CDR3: TGTGCCACCAGCAGTCGTCTGGAGAACACTGAAGCTTTCTTT.

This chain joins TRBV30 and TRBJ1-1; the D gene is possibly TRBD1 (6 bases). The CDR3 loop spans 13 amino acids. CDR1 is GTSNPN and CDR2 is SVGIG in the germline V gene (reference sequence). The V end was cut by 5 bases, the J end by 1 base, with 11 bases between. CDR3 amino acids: CAWDRTENTEAFF. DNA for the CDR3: TGTGCCTGGGACCGGACAGAGAACACTGAAGCTTTCTTT.

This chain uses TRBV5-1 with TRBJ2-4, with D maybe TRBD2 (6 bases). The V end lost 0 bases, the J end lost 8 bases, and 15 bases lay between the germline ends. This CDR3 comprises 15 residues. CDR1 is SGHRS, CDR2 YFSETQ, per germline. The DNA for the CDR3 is TGCGCCAGCAGCTTGGCCTTTGGGGGGAACGACATTCAGTACTTC. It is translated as CASSLAFGGNDIQYF.

As DNA, the CDR3 is TGTGCCAGCAGTGAGTGGGACAGGGATTCACCCCTCCACTTT. This gives the protein CASSEWDRDSPLHF. J is TRBJ1-6 and V is TRBV27; TRBD1 matches 9 bases. J gave up 8 bases and V 5 bases, and 4 bases lay outside the gene matches. The CDR3 has 14 residues. Germline V gene lookup returns CDR1 MNHEY and CDR2 SMNVEV (reference sequence).

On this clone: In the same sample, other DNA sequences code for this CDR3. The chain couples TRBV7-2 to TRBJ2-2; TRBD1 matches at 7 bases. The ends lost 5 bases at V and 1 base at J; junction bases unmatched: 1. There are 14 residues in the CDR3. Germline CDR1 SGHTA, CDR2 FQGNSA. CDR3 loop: CASSRDRNTGELFF. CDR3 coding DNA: TGTGCCAGCAGCCGGGACAGGAACACCGGGGAGCTGTTTTTT.

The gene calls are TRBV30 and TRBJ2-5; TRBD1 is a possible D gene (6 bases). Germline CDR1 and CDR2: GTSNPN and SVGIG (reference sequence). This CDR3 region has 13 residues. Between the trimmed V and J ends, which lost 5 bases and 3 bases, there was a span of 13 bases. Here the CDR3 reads CAWEGDKKETQYF. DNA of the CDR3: TGTGCCTGGGAGGGGGACAAGAAAGAGACCCAGTACTTC.

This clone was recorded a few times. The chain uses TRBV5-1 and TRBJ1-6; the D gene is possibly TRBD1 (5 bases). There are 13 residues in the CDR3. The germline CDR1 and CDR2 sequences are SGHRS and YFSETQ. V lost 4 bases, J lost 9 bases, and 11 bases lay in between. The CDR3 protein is CASSRGTSSPLHF. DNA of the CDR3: TGCGCCAGCAGCCGAGGGACTTCTTCACCCCTCCACTTT.

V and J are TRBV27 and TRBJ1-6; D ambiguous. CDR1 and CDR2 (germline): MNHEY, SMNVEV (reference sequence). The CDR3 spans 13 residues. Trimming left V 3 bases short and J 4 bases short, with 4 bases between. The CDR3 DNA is TGTGCCAGCAGTTTCCAGTATAATTCACCCCTCCACTTT. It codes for CASSFQYNSPLHF.

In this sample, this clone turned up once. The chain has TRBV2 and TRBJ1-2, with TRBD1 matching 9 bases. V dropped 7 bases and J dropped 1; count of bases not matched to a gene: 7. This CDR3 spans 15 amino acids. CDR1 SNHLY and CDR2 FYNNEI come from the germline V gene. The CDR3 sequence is CASTPRTGVNYGYTF. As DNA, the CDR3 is TGTGCCAGCACCCCTAGGACAGGGGTTAACTATGGCTACACCTTC. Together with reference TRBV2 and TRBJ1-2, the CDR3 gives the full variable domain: EPEVTQTPSHQVTQMGQEVILRCVPISNHLYFYWYRQILGQKVEFLVSFYNNEISEKSEIFDDQFSVERPDGSNFTLKIRSTKLEDSAMYFCASTPRTGVNYGYTFGSGTRLTVV.